These 29 T cell receptor beta chains came from one sample sequenced in a study of CD8 T cells in ankylosing spondylitis. Points from the study as a whole: Blood of patients with ankylosing spondylitis appeared to be characterized by a TCR beta motif of eight highly homologous variants.

No antigen has been assigned to these receptors. TCRdb re-called the 5' RACE reads through MiXCR, storing one row per CDR3 protein. The sample yields about 330,000 distinct CDR3 sequences, 6.5% to 10% seen once. The sample consisted of blood, either unsorted or a sorted T cell fraction (not recorded which). These receptor sequences come from a male donor with ankylosing spondylitis.

The rearrangement links TRBV14 to TRBJ1-1; no clear D. This CDR3 contains 16 residues. Trimming stripped 1 base from V and 7 bases from J, with 19 bases between. Germline V gene data show CDR1 as SGHDN and CDR2 as FVKESK. CDR3 residues: CASSQGLSPAINEAFF. The DNA for the CDR3 is TGTGCCAGCAGCCAAGGACTTTCCCCGGCCATAAATGAAGCTTTCTTT. Combining the CDR3 with reference TRBV14 and TRBJ1-1 gives the whole variable domain EAGVTQFPSHSVIEKGQTVTLRCDPISGHDNLYWYRRVMGKEIKFLLHFVKESKQDESGMPNNRFLAERTGGTYSTLKVQPAELEDSGVYFCASSQGLSPAINEAFFGQGTRLTVV.

This clonotype occurred many times. V is TRBV18 and J is TRBJ2-1; TRBD2 is a possible D gene (6 bases). Between the trimmed V and J ends, which lost 3 bases and 0 bases, there was a span of 12 bases. CDR1 and CDR2 from the germline V gene are KGHSH and LQKENI. The CDR3 sequence is 16 residues long. The chain's CDR3 is CASSPLAESSYNEQFF. In nucleotides, the CDR3 is TGTGCCAGCTCACCTTTAGCGGAGAGCTCCTACAATGAGCAGTTCTTC.

The chain links TRBV7-3 to TRBJ2-7; D is undetermined. V was trimmed by 1 base and J by 6 bases, leaving 10 bases between them. Germline loops: CDR1 SGHTA, CDR2 FQGTGA. The CDR3 consists of 13 residues. CDR3 in DNA: TGTGCCAGCAGCTTAAGAAGGGTGTCCGAGCAGTACTTC. Amino acids: CASSLRRVSEQYF. Filled out from reference TRBV7-3 and TRBJ2-7, the complete variable domain reads GAGVSQTPSNKVTEKGKYVELRCDPISGHTALYWYRQSLGQGPEFLIYFQGTGAADDSGLPNDRFFAVRPEGSVSTLKIQRTERGDSAVYLCASSLRRVSEQYFGPGTRLTVT.

The chain couples TRBV12-5 to TRBJ2-1; 10 bases align to TRBD2. Germline assignment: CDR1 LGHNT and CDR2 FRNRAP. The ends lost 5 bases at V and 5 bases at J; junction bases unmatched: 18. The CDR3 loop spans 19 amino acids. Here the CDR3 DNA reads TGTGCTAGTGGTGCGATCAGGGGGCGCGGGCTAGCGGGGGACAATGAGCAGTTCTTC. This codes for CASGAIRGRGLAGDNEQFF. Full variable domain (rest looked up from reference TRBV12-5 and TRBJ2-1): DARVTQTPRHKVTEMGQEVTMRCQPILGHNTVFWYRQTMMQGLELLAYFRNRAPLDDSGMPKDRFSAEMPDATLATLKIQPSEPRDSAVYFCASGAIRGRGLAGDNEQFFGPGTRLTVL.

The chain carries TRBV27 and TRBJ1-6, with D hard to call. V lost 6 bases, J lost 5 bases, and 14 bases lay in between. This CDR3 region has 15 residues. Germline V gene sequence: CDR1 MNHEY, CDR2 SMNVEV (reference sequence). The CDR3 is CASRLSDPNNSPLHF. The CDR3 DNA sequence: TGTGCCAGCAGGCTCTCAGATCCTAATAATTCACCCCTCCACTTT.

This clonotype was seen only a few times. The gene calls are TRBV28 and TRBJ2-7; D gene uncertain. V was shortened by 7 bases and J by 2 bases, with 18 bases between the two germline ends. This CDR3 contains 15 residues. From germline, CDR1 is MDHEN and CDR2 SYDVKM. The CDR3 here is CASNELSTVAYEQYF. The CDR3 nucleotides are TGTGCCAGCAATGAACTTTCGACGGTAGCCTACGAGCAGTACTTC.

The rearrangement joins TRBV4-1 to TRBJ2-1; 9 bases map to TRBD2. Looked up from germline, CDR1 is MGHRA and CDR2 is YSYEKL. The CDR3 has 14 residues. After removal of 5 bases from V and 7 bases from J, the junction contained 6 bases not matched to a gene. The CDR3 loop is CASSGGRASNEQFF. DNA of the CDR3: TGCGCCAGCAGCGGCGGGAGGGCCTCAAATGAGCAGTTCTTC.

This clonotype occurred many times. The chain recombines TRBV13 with TRBJ2-7, with D tentatively TRBD2 (6 bases). The length of the CDR3 is 14 residues. Trimming cost V 7 bases and J 3 bases, with 16 bases left between them. Germline lookup yields CDR1 PRHDT and CDR2 FYEKMQ (reference sequence). This CDR3 reads CASKPTSYHYEQYF. DNA of the CDR3: TGTGCCAGCAAACCCACTAGCTACCACTACGAGCAGTACTTC.

In this sample, this clonotype turned up many times. The chain links TRBV29-1 to TRBJ2-6; perhaps TRBD1 as D (5 bases). CDR1 is SQVTM and CDR2 is ANQGSEA in the germline V gene. V was pared by 6 bases and J by 1 base, with 7 bases between. The CDR3 is 13 amino acids. The CDR3 region has the DNA TGCAGCGTGCAGGGTTCTGGGGCCAACGTCCTGACTTTC. This gives the protein CSVQGSGANVLTF.

This clonotype was detected a few times. The V and J genes are TRBV7-3 and TRBJ2-1, with 7 bases lining up with TRBD2. V was pared by 0 bases and J by 0 bases, with 5 bases of the junction left unmatched. The V gene's germline CDR1 is SGHTA and CDR2 FQGTGA. This CDR3 has 17 amino acids. CDR3 loop: CASSLTGGGSSYNEQFF. CDR3 DNA sequence: TGTGCCAGCAGCTTAACGGGCGGCGGGAGCTCCTACAATGAGCAGTTCTTC.

This chain uses TRBV24-1 with TRBJ2-1, with 9 bases aligning to TRBD1. The CDR3 totals 15 residues. The J segment lost 3 bases and the V segment lost 5 bases, leaving 4 bases of the junction unmatched. Germline-derived CDR1 and CDR2 are KGHDR and SFDVKD. CDR3 amino acids: CATSAGTGYYNEQFF. The CDR3 DNA reads as TGTGCCACCAGTGCCGGGACAGGGTACTACAATGAGCAGTTCTTC.

There are many counts of this clonotype. The chain is built from TRBV29-1 and TRBJ2-2; D gene uncertain. The V gene lost 4 bases and the J gene lost 2 bases, with 8 bases spanning the gap. The CDR3 is 13 residues long. Germline V CDR1 and CDR2: SQVTM, ANQGSEA. DNA for the CDR3: TGCAGCGTTGTCTACGTCAACACCGGGGAGCTGTTTTTT. The encoded protein is CSVVYVNTGELFF.

This clonotype was detected many times. This sequence joins TRBV9 and TRBJ2-3, with 9 nucleotides matching TRBD2. Looked up from germline, CDR1 is SGDLS and CDR2 is YYNGEE. V trimming: 6 bases; J trimming: 2 bases; junction bases outside the gene matches: 7. This CDR3 is built from 15 residues. The CDR3 nucleotides read TGTGCCAGCAACGGGCTAGCGGGACTCACAGATACGCAGTATTTT. Translating gives CASNGLAGLTDTQYF.

This clonotype was detected only a few times. V is TRBV10-3 and J is TRBJ1-3; D call uncertain. Germline CDR1 and CDR2: ENHRY and SYGVKD. Deletions cut 4 bases from V and 9 bases from J, with 10 bases between. CDR3 length equals 12 residues. The CDR3 region is CAISVPGGTIYF. DNA of the CDR3: TGTGCCATCAGTGTTCCTGGTGGCACCATATATTTT.

Only a few counts were recorded for this clonotype. The chain employs TRBV20-1 and TRBJ1-1; 8 bases fit TRBD1. Germline CDR1 DFQATT, CDR2 SNEGSKA (reference sequence). V shed 3 bases, J shed 6 bases, and the junction held 6 bases outside the gene matches. The CDR3 sequence is 13 residues long. The CDR3 bases are TGCAGTGCTAGTACAGGGGGTACCCCTGAAGCTTTCTTT. It specifies CSASTGGTPEAFF.

The chain links TRBV20-1 to TRBJ2-1, with TRBD2 matching over 7 bases. The V and J ends lost 6 bases and 0 bases, in that order; junction bases with no gene match: 5. This CDR3 contains 14 residues. The germline V gene encodes CDR1 DFQATT and CDR2 SNEGSKA (reference sequence). CDR3 nucleotides: TGCAGTGCCATACTAGCGCACTCCTACAATGAGCAGTTCTTC. As protein: CSAILAHSYNEQFF.

This clonotype was detected ten times or more. The chain couples TRBV7-9 to TRBJ1-5; 11 bases fit TRBD1. The V segment lost 5 bases and the J segment 4 bases; nucleotides outside the gene matches: 7. The germline CDR1 and CDR2 sequences are SEHNR and FQNEAQ (reference sequence). The length of the CDR3 is 16 residues. CDR3 coding DNA: TGTGCCAGCAGCGGGACAGGGGGAGGTTATAATCAGCCCCAGCATTTT. Protein sequence: CASSGTGGGYNQPQHF.

The rearrangement joins TRBV28 to TRBJ1-5; TRBD1 is a possible D gene (6 bases). Trimming stripped 5 bases from V and 6 bases from J, with 14 bases between. CDR3 size: 14 residues. Germline CDR1 reads MDHEN; CDR2 reads SYDVKM. CDR3 DNA sequence: TGTGCCAGCAGTCGCGGGACAAGTTCTCAGCCCCAGCATTTT. Residues: CASSRGTSSQPQHF.

This clonotype was seen at least ten times. V and J are TRBV29-1 and TRBJ2-7; TRBD1 or TRBD2 may be the D gene (6 bases each). Germline-derived CDR1 and CDR2 are SQVTM and ANQGSEA. The CDR3 is made up of 12 amino acids. The V and J ends lost 6 bases and 4 bases respectively, with 13 bases between them. CDR3 loop: CSVLGGGYEQYF. CDR3 coding DNA: TGCAGCGTCCTAGGAGGGGGTTACGAGCAGTACTTC.

This clonotype was counted only a few times. The gene calls are TRBV2 and TRBJ2-2; TRBD1 or TRBD2 may be the D gene (6 bases each). Trimming cost V 5 bases and J 5 bases, with 9 bases left between them. CDR3 length equals 13 residues. Germline V gene lookup returns CDR1 SNHLY and CDR2 FYNNEI. This CDR3 is CASSRGGTGELFF. CDR3 nucleotides: TGTGCCAGCAGTCGAGGGGGGACCGGGGAGCTGTTTTTT. Drawing the rest from reference TRBV2 and TRBJ2-2, the complete variable domain is EPEVTQTPSHQVTQMGQEVILRCVPISNHLYFYWYRQILGQKVEFLVSFYNNEISEKSEIFDDQFSVERPDGSNFTLKIRSTKLEDSAMYFCASSRGGTGELFFGEGSRLTVL.

This clonotype was detected a few times. The chain is built from TRBV6-2 or TRBV6-3 and TRBJ2-1, with 10 bases aligning to TRBD2. J lost 5 bases, V lost 6 bases, and 10 bases had no gene match. This CDR3 region has 16 residues. Per the germline V gene, CDR1 is MNHEY and CDR2 is SVGEGT. In DNA, the CDR3 is TGTGCCAGCAGCCGTACCGGGCTAGCGGGAGACAATGAGCAGTTCTTC. Translated: CASSRTGLAGDNEQFF.

This chain connects TRBV27 to TRBJ1-5, with D hard to call. CDR1 and CDR2 (germline): MNHEY, SMNVEV (reference sequence). The V end was cut by 8 bases, the J end by 4 bases, with 9 bases between. The CDR3 totals 12 residues. CDR3 amino acids: CASSPLNQPQHF. Here the CDR3 DNA reads TGTGCCAGCTCCCCCCTTAATCAGCCCCAGCATTTT.

Ten or more counts support this clonotype. This chain joins TRBV7-2 and TRBJ2-1; D uncertain. CDR3 length: 14 residues. Germline V CDR1 and CDR2: SGHTA, FQGNSA. Trimming took off 2 bases at V and 4 bases at J, with 9 bases between the two ends. The CDR3 DNA is TGTGCCAGCAGCTTACTAGTAAGGTACAATGAGCAGTTCTTC. Translation: CASSLLVRYNEQFF.

This clonotype has just a few counts. This chain joins TRBV12-3 or TRBV12-4 and TRBJ2-2, with D maybe TRBD1 (5 bases). Trimming took off 3 bases at V and 0 bases at J, with 11 bases between the two ends. This CDR3 is built from 16 residues. The CDR3 loop reads CASSFTGYTNTGELFF. The CDR3 nucleotides are TGTGCCAGCAGTTTTACAGGATACACGAACACCGGGGAGCTGTTTTTT.

The chain joins TRBV5-1 to TRBJ2-1; 16 nucleotides agree with TRBD2. Germline assignment: CDR1 SGHRS and CDR2 YFSETQ. V shed 3 bases, J shed 7 bases, and the junction held 7 bases outside the gene matches. The CDR3 spans 17 residues. CDR3 sequence (DNA): TGCGCCAGCAGCTCTAAGGGACTAGCGGGAGGGTTGAATGAGCAGTTCTTC. Protein product: CASSSKGLAGGLNEQFF.

This chain joins TRBV20-1 and TRBJ2-2; D not certain. Germline CDR1 is DFQATT and CDR2 is SNEGSKA (reference sequence). The CDR3 is 14 amino acids. Trimming stripped 2 bases from V and 1 base from J, with 8 bases between. The CDR3 DNA reads TGCAGTGCTAGAAGCGCCCGGAACACCGGGGAGCTGTTTTTT. Its protein is CSARSARNTGELFF.

This clonotype was seen only a few times. The chain has TRBV5-1 and TRBJ1-1, with D perhaps matching TRBD1 (5 bases). Germline V gene data show CDR1 as SGHRS and CDR2 as YFSETQ. The CDR3 is 15 amino acids. Trimming pared 1 base from V and 0 bases from J, leaving 10 bases between. The CDR3 nucleotides read TGCGCCAGCAGCTTGACAGGTTTCATGAACACTGAAGCTTTCTTT. Protein sequence: CASSLTGFMNTEAFF.

In this sample, this clonotype turned up many times. The V and J genes are TRBV5-1 and TRBJ1-1; D possibly corresponds to TRBD1 (5 bases). Germline V lookup: CDR1 SGHRS, CDR2 YFSETQ. The CDR3 runs to 14 residues. The germline V and J ends were trimmed by 0 bases and 2 bases, with 8 bases remaining between them. Here the CDR3 reads CASSLGQRNTEAFF. The CDR3 DNA reads as TGCGCCAGCAGCTTGGGACAGAGAAACACTGAAGCTTTCTTT.

This clonotype has ten or more counts. The chain carries TRBV20-1 and TRBJ2-3, with D tentatively TRBD1 (6 bases). This CDR3 region has 15 residues. V was cut by 6 bases and J by 0 bases, with 16 bases left in between. The germline V gene has CDR1 DFQATT and CDR2 SNEGSKA (reference sequence). In DNA, the CDR3 is TGCAGTGCCCCACGTTACAGGGAGAGCACAGATACGCAGTATTTT. This encodes CSAPRYRESTDTQYF.